A selection of T cell receptor beta chains follows, all from one sample in a study of CD8+ T cells in alopecia areata. Clones were read by immunoSEQ multiplex PCR, and TCRdb kept only the in-frame ones, dropping some. This table has under 350,000 clones, about three fifths appearing once. Source: CD4+ T cells sorted from blood, taken at week 24, from a patient treated with tofacitinib. The receptors here all came from a human donor with alopecia areata. The conserved cysteine and the conserved F or W are not part of the CDR3 here. Clone size is not always given. Where it is, it says once, few, many or a class for expanded clones.

v_call	j_call	clone_size	cdr3_aa
TRBV7-2	TRBJ1-1	.	ASSLVERNTEAF
TRBV6-5	TRBJ1-4	few	ASTRRTGGNEKLF
TRBV6-5	TRBJ1-1	.	ASRRTGENTEAF
TRBV30	TRBJ1-6	.	AWHMGRRNSPLH
TRBV27	TRBJ2-2	.	ASSIQGRDTGELF
TRBV30	TRBJ2-3	.	AFRLAGGSRGTDTQY
TRBV10-3	TRBJ2-7	few	AISSAGALNYEQY
TRBV10-3	TRBJ2-2	.	AISDGQGNTGELF
TRBV30	TRBJ1-2	.	AWSPMGNYGYT
TRBV29-1	TRBJ2-7	.	SVGFRGQGGIEQY
TRBV7-9	TRBJ2-5	.	ASSLPPGTVQETQY
TRBV18	TRBJ2-5	.	ASSPPGQGGETQY
TRBV29-1	TRBJ2-7	.	SVLPLVRPNYEQY
TRBV19	TRBJ2-7	.	ASSTGTSTEQY
TRBV30	TRBJ2-3	.	AWSAGARESTDTQY
TRBV5-1	TRBJ2-2	once	ASSPYRFSNTGELF
TRBV13	TRBJ2-6	.	ASSLGFSGANVLT
TRBV14	TRBJ2-5	.	ASSQADRQETQY
TRBV7-9	TRBJ2-7	.	ASSRDAKSYEQY
TRBV25-1	TRBJ1-2	.	ASSDPYYGYT
TRBV30	TRBJ2-7	.	AWSDRGDYEQY
TRBV15	TRBJ2-2	.	ATSRDMVNGRGTGELF
TRBV4-2	TRBJ1-1	.	ASSQDSPATEAF
TRBV29-1	TRBJ2-2	few	SVQRAQGAGELF